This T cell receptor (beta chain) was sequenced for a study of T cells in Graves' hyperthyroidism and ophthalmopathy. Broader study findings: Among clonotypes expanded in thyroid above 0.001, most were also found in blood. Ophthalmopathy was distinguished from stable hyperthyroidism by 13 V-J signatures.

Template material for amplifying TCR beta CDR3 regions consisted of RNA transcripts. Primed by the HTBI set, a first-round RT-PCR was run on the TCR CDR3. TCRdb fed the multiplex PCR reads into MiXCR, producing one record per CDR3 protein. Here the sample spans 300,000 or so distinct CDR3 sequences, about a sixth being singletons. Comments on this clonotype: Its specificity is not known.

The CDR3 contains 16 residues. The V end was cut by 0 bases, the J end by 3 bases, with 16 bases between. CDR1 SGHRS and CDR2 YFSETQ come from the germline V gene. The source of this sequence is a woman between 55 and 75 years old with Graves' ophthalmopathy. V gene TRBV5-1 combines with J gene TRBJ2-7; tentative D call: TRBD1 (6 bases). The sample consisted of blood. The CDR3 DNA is TGCGCCAGCAGCTTGGTCCTACAGGGATTGGTCTACGAGCAGTACTTC. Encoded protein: CASSLVLQGLVYEQYF.